This T cell receptor (beta chain) was retrieved from a study of cytomegalovirus exposure and HLA in healthy donors. PCR involved 60 Vbeta and 13 Jbeta primers. The protocol was immunoSEQ multiplex PCR, while the TCRdb copy is restricted to in-frame clones and leaves out a portion. There are around 140,000 clones in the sample, with about 0.96% held by the top ten. Details on this clone: The antigen remains unidentified.

Donors counted as nominally healthy when sampled, yet unrecorded immune exposures were likely. Points from the study as a whole: In vitro data verified three CMV-associated chains as specific for CMV antigens.

V shed 6 bases and J 5 bases; nucleotides not matched to a gene: 15. The V gene's germline CDR1 is SQVTM and CDR2 ANQGSEA. The CDR3 has 17 residues. This chain connects TRBV29-1 to TRBJ2-3; 12 bases line up with TRBD1. This TCR was sampled from a male donor in good health and CMV-seronegative. Material: PBMCs. In DNA form, the CDR3 reads TGCAGCGTAGTTACCGGGACAGGGGGCACGCACAAAGATACGCAGTATTTT. Translating it yields CSVVTGTGGTHKDTQYF.